This passage covers 23 T cell receptor beta chains from one sample sequenced in a study of blood T cells in healthy people across ages. Using a J-beta primer mix together with a sample-barcoded 5' primer, a second PCR was run for about 7 to 12 cycles. From the 5' RACE reads, TCRdb called clonotypes with MiXCR, one entry per CDR3 protein. This sample carries 540,000 or so distinct CDR3 sequences, approximately 25% of them seen once, and the ten largest clones take 15% to 20%. Sequencing input: blood. These receptors were taken from a woman in her 70s in good health.

This clonotype was seen many times. This chain links TRBV7-2 with TRBJ1-2, with 12 bases matching TRBD1. This CDR3 is built from 14 residues. Trimming cost V 5 bases and J 6 bases; bases outside gene matches: 4. CDR1 SGHTA and CDR2 FQGNSA come from the germline V gene. This CDR3 reads CASSRDRGQDGYTF. Written as DNA, the CDR3 is TGTGCCAGCAGCCGGGACAGGGGGCAGGATGGCTACACCTTC.

Only a few counts were recorded for this clonotype. This rearrangement joins TRBV2 to TRBJ2-7; 7 bases agree with TRBD1. The CDR3 runs 12 residues. J lost 5 bases, V lost 6 bases, and 4 bases had no gene match. Germline V gene sequence: CDR1 SNHLY, CDR2 FYNNEI. CDR3 nucleotide sequence: TGTGCCAGCAGCGTAACAGGGGACGAGCAGTACTTC. Its protein is CASSVTGDEQYF. Full variable domain (rest looked up from reference TRBV2 and TRBJ2-7): EPEVTQTPSHQVTQMGQEVILRCVPISNHLYFYWYRQILGQKVEFLVSFYNNEISEKSEIFDDQFSVERPDGSNFTLKIRSTKLEDSAMYFCASSVTGDEQYFGPGTRLTVT.

The chain carries TRBV7-9 and TRBJ1-2; D not certain. Germline loops: CDR1 SEHNR, CDR2 FQNEAQ (reference sequence). The CDR3 consists of 16 residues. V was clipped by 1 base and J by 2 bases, with 14 bases between them. CDR3 nucleotides: TGTGCCAGCAGCTTAGGATCTGGTTCGGGGAACTATGGCTACACCTTC. Its translation: CASSLGSGSGNYGYTF.

This rearrangement joins TRBV7-9 to TRBJ2-1; 7 bases align to TRBD2. This CDR3 is built from 15 residues. V gave up 5 bases and J gave up 5 bases; unmatched junction bases: 9. Germline CDR1 and CDR2: SEHNR and FQNEAQ (reference sequence). Here the CDR3 DNA reads TGTGCCAGCAGCCGAGGGAGCGGGGCCGACAATGAGCAGTTCTTC. It yields the protein CASSRGSGADNEQFF. The complete variable domain, with remaining parts taken from reference TRBV7-9 and TRBJ2-1, reads DTGVSQNPRHKITKRGQNVTFRCDPISEHNRLYWYRQTLGQGPEFLTYFQNEAQLEKSRLLSDRFSAERPKGSFSTLEIQRTEQGDSAMYLCASSRGSGADNEQFFGPGTRLTVL.

The V call is TRBV6-2 or TRBV6-3, the J call TRBJ1-2; no reliable D call. CDR3 length equals 15 residues. Trimming stripped 0 bases from V and 4 bases from J, with 12 bases between. Germline assignment: CDR1 MNHEY and CDR2 SVGEGT. For the CDR3, the DNA is TGTGCCAGCAGTTACTCGAAGAAGGCAGTCTATGGCTACACCTTC. It codes for CASSYSKKAVYGYTF.

This clonotype showed up many times. This sequence joins TRBV6-6 and TRBJ1-2, with 10 positions matching TRBD1. The germline V gene encodes CDR1 MNHNY and CDR2 SVGAGI (reference sequence). The V segment lost 7 bases and the J segment 7 bases; nucleotides outside the gene matches: 9. The length of the CDR3 is 14 residues. The CDR3 DNA sequence: TGTGCCAGCAATCTCGGGACAGGGGCTGGTGGCTACACCTTC. This translates into CASNLGTGAGGYTF.

The J gene is TRBJ1-4, the V gene TRBV20-1; 9 positions match TRBD1. CDR1 DFQATT and CDR2 SNEGSKA come from the germline V gene (reference sequence). CDR3 length: 12 residues. The CDR3 nucleotides are TGCAGCTACCGGGACAGGGATGAAAAACTGTTTTTT. The encoded protein is CSYRDRDEKLFF.

In this sample, this clonotype turned up a few times. V gene TRBV29-1 combines with J gene TRBJ2-1; no reliable D call. CDR1 and CDR2 (germline): SQVTM, ANQGSEA. CDR3 length: 12 residues. The V and J ends lost 4 bases and 9 bases respectively, with 13 bases between them. The CDR3 region has the DNA TGCAGCGTTGGGGGAAGTTTGTCTGAGCAGTTCTTC. The encoded protein is CSVGGSLSEQFF.

This clonotype was seen repeatedly, ten times or more. This chain connects TRBV7-2 to TRBJ2-5; D gene unclear. The CDR3 is made up of 15 amino acids. V dropped 1 base and J dropped 2 bases, with 11 bases sitting between them. Germline values: CDR1 SGHTA, CDR2 FQGNSA. DNA for the CDR3: TGTGCCAGCAGCTTAGAAGTTACTGTACAAGAGACCCAGTACTTC. This encodes CASSLEVTVQETQYF.

V gene TRBV7-2 combines with J gene TRBJ2-1, with D possibly called TRBD1 or TRBD2 (5 bases each). Germline CDR1 is SGHTA and CDR2 is FQGNSA. CDR3 length: 14 residues. Trimming removed 5 bases from V and 6 bases from J, with 14 bases in between. The chain's CDR3 is CASSTLAGGNEQFF. The CDR3, as DNA: TGTGCCAGCAGCACCCTAGCTGGGGGCAATGAGCAGTTCTTC.

The chain combines TRBV3-1 with TRBJ2-1; D unclear. This CDR3 comprises 13 residues. The germline V and J ends were trimmed by 2 bases and 10 bases, with 12 bases remaining between them. Germline V gives CDR1 LGHDT, CDR2 YNNKEL (reference sequence). CDR3 loop: CASSQRTPEEQFF. The CDR3 DNA follows: TGTGCCAGCAGCCAACGTACCCCGGAGGAGCAGTTCTTC.

This chain connects TRBV20-1 to TRBJ1-4; a possible D gene is TRBD1 (6 bases). V was pared by 6 bases and J by 3 bases, with 17 bases between. The CDR3 length is 15 residues. CDR1 and CDR2 from the germline V gene are DFQATT and SNEGSKA (reference sequence). CDR3 amino acids: CSARPSGGANEKLFF. The CDR3 DNA reads TGCAGTGCCCGCCCCAGCGGGGGCGCTAATGAAAAACTGTTTTTT.

This clonotype was seen only a few times. The chain is built from TRBV5-1 and TRBJ2-5; no clear D gene. There are 13 residues in the CDR3. Germline CDR1 SGHRS, CDR2 YFSETQ. The V end was cut by 0 bases, the J end by 4 bases, with 7 bases between. CDR3 residues: CASSLVVGETQYF. The CDR3 DNA reads TGCGCCAGCAGCTTGGTTGTCGGAGAGACCCAGTACTTC.

In this sample, this clonotype turned up a few times. This rearrangement joins TRBV4-3 to TRBJ1-4; perhaps TRBD1 as D (5 bases). Trimming left V 0 bases short and J 7 bases short, with 12 bases between. The CDR3 is made up of 15 amino acids. Looked up from germline, CDR1 is LGHNA and CDR2 is YSLEER. The CDR3 DNA follows: TGCGCCAGCAGCCAAGATTCGCAGGGTGGTGAAAAACTGTTTTTT. Its protein is CASSQDSQGGEKLFF.

This clonotype has a handful of counts. The V gene is TRBV7-9, the J gene TRBJ1-1, with 11 bases lining up with TRBD1. The trim removed 0 bases at V and 7 bases at J, leaving 7 bases unmatched. The CDR3 sequence is 16 residues long. Germline-derived CDR1 and CDR2 are SEHNR and FQNEAQ (reference sequence). CDR3 protein: CASSLARMGQGGEAFF. Written as DNA, the CDR3 is TGTGCCAGCAGCTTAGCGCGCATGGGACAGGGGGGTGAAGCTTTCTTT. Supplemented by reference TRBV7-9 and TRBJ1-1, the full variable domain reads DTGVSQNPRHKITKRGQNVTFRCDPISEHNRLYWYRQTLGQGPEFLTYFQNEAQLEKSRLLSDRFSAERPKGSFSTLEIQRTEQGDSAMYLCASSLARMGQGGEAFFGQGTRLTVV.

V gene TRBV12-3 or TRBV12-4 combines with J gene TRBJ1-5; 8 bases fit TRBD1. V gave up 3 bases and J gave up 4 bases; unmatched junction bases: 8. CDR3 length equals 16 residues. The CDR3 protein is CASSFGSRGPNQPQHF. In DNA, the CDR3 is TGTGCCAGCAGTTTCGGGAGCAGGGGGCCAAATCAGCCCCAGCATTTT.

The J gene is TRBJ1-4, the V gene TRBV7-2; 7 nucleotides agree with TRBD1. This CDR3 is built from 15 residues. Germline V CDR1 and CDR2: SGHTA, FQGNSA. J lost 4 bases, V lost 2 bases, and 4 bases had no gene match. Written as DNA, the CDR3 is TGTGCCAGCAGCTTAACTCGACAGGGTAATGAAAAACTGTTTTTT. Amino acid sequence: CASSLTRQGNEKLFF.

The V call is TRBV21-1, the J call TRBJ2-5. The J call may be wrong; the DNA end is better matched by TRBJ2-7. TRBV21-1 is termed a pseudogene. The CDR3 sequence is 15 residues long. The CDR3 is CASDPVGLIRSEQYF. The CDR3 bases are TGTGCCAGCGACCCAGTAGGTCTGATTCGGAGCGAGCAGTACTTC.

This clonotype occurred a few times. The J gene is TRBJ2-2, the V gene TRBV2; D tentatively fits TRBD1 or TRBD2 (5 bases each). The CDR3 sequence is 12 residues long. The V end lost 4 bases, the J end lost 7 bases, and 7 bases lay between the germline ends. Germline loops: CDR1 SNHLY, CDR2 FYNNEI. In DNA form, the CDR3 reads TGTGCCAGCAGTGGGGACGGCGGGGAGCTGTTTTTT. Translated, it gives CASSGDGGELFF.

This clonotype was observed a few times. The V and J genes are TRBV18 and TRBJ1-2, with D perhaps TRBD1 (5 bases). Per germline, CDR1 KGHSH and CDR2 LQKENI. The V end lost 0 bases, the J end lost 6 bases, and 14 bases lay between the germline ends. This CDR3 region has 15 residues. CDR3 nucleotide sequence: TGTGCCAGCTCACCACCTTCCCGGGGCATTGATGGCTACACCTTC. It specifies CASSPPSRGIDGYTF.

The chain recombines TRBV28 with TRBJ2-7; D gene ambiguous. Looked up from germline, CDR1 is MDHEN and CDR2 is SYDVKM. CDR3 length: 13 amino acids. V was trimmed by 7 bases and J by 2 bases, leaving 12 bases between them. CDR3 coding DNA: TGTGCCAGCATTGGAGACGGAACCTACGAGCAGTACTTC. Its protein is CASIGDGTYEQYF.

The V and J genes are TRBV20-1 and TRBJ2-5; TRBD2 agrees at 14 bases. V lost 2 bases and J lost 1; bases outside the gene matches: 3. The length of the CDR3 is 16 residues. Germline assignment: CDR1 DFQATT and CDR2 SNEGSKA (reference sequence). The DNA of the CDR3 is TGCAGTGCTAGACTTGGGACTAGCGGGGGCCAAGAGACCCAGTACTTC. This codes for CSARLGTSGGQETQYF.

This clonotype was found a few times. A read error may be the cause here, since a much bigger clone is one base away. The rearrangement joins TRBV13 to TRBJ2-7; D is unresolved. The J call may be mistaken, given a closer DNA end match to TRBJ2-5. The CDR3 contains 12 residues. The germline gives CDR1 PRHDT, CDR2 FYEKMQ (reference sequence). CDR3 loop: CASSLQKETQYF. DNA of the CDR3: TGTGCCAGCAGCTTACAGAAAGAGACCCAGTACTTC.